The 8 T cell receptor beta chains below come from one sample, sequenced in a study of blood T cell repertoires in COVID-19. Data came from immunoSEQ multiplex PCR; TCRdb stores just in-frame clones and leaves some out. The sample holds roughly 250,000 clones, about 86% seen once. Sequencing was done on a sample of peripheral blood. Receptors were obtained from a man between 35 and 55 years old with active or convalescent COVID-19.

The V call is TRBV24-1, the J call TRBJ2-2; a possible D gene is TRBD1 (5 bases). This CDR3 is 15 amino acids long. Germline CDR1 is KGHDR and CDR2 is SFDVKD. V lost 2 bases to trimming and J lost 5 bases, with 11 bases between them. CDR3 nucleotide sequence: TGTGCCACCAGTGATTCCCCTCCAGGGACCGGGGAGCTGTTTTTT. This encodes CATSDSPPGTGELFF.

The chain has TRBV6-5 and TRBJ1-1; the D gene is possibly TRBD1 (6 bases). The V gene's germline CDR1 is MNHEY and CDR2 SVGAGI. Between the trimmed V and J ends, which lost 1 base and 0 bases, there was a span of 9 bases. The CDR3 loop spans 15 amino acids. The CDR3 coding sequence is TGTGCCAGCAGTTACTTCGGACAGCTGAACACTGAAGCTTTCTTT. Its translation is CASSYFGQLNTEAFF.

CDR3 residues: CAWSQGQSNSPLHF. The CDR3 nucleotides are TGTGCCTGGAGTCAGGGACAGAGTAATTCACCCCTCCACTTT. The chain joins TRBV30 to TRBJ1-6; the match to TRBD1 covers 7 bases. Germline V gene data show CDR1 as GTSNPN and CDR2 as SVGIG (reference sequence). With 2 bases clipped from V and 6 bases from J, the junction kept 4 bases outside the gene matches. The CDR3 is 14 residues long.

The rearrangement links TRBV7-8 to TRBJ2-3, with a tentative D call TRBD2 (5 bases). The CDR3 covers 15 residues. Germline V gene data show CDR1 as SGHVS and CDR2 as FQNEAQ. Trimming cost V 7 bases and J 0 bases, with 14 bases left between them. The CDR3, as DNA: TGTGCCAGCACCCCGGGCAGGACTAGCACAGATACGCAGTATTTT. Protein sequence: CASTPGRTSTDTQYF.

This clone was picked up one time. The chain uses TRBV30 and TRBJ1-2, with a possible D match to TRBD1 (5 bases). Germline lookup yields CDR1 GTSNPN and CDR2 SVGIG (reference sequence). The CDR3 runs 16 residues. V was cut by 1 base and J by 8 bases, with 23 bases left in between. CDR3 protein: CAWSAPSRGYGGGYTF. The CDR3 DNA sequence: TGTGCCTGGAGTGCCCCCTCCCGGGGGTATGGGGGGGGCTACACCTTC.

The rearrangement uses TRBV7-3 and TRBJ2-1; 9 nucleotides align to TRBD2. The V segment lost 2 bases and the J segment 6 bases; nucleotides outside the gene matches: 5. The CDR3 runs 15 residues. From germline, CDR1 is SGHTA and CDR2 FQGTGA. CDR3 sequence: CASSLGLAGPNEQFF. DNA for the CDR3: TGTGCCAGCAGCTTAGGCCTAGCGGGACCCAATGAGCAGTTCTTC.

This clone was counted between two and nine times. The rearrangement uses TRBV27 and TRBJ1-2; D is possibly TRBD1 (6 bases). The germline gives CDR1 MNHEY, CDR2 SMNVEV (reference sequence). The CDR3 runs to 13 residues. The ends were cut back, 4 bases at V and 6 bases at J, with 12 bases in the middle. The CDR3 is CASSWRGANGYTF. In nucleotides, the CDR3 is TGTGCCAGCAGTTGGCGGGGGGCTAATGGCTACACCTTC.

V and J are TRBV12-3 or TRBV12-4 and TRBJ1-2; D is unclear. The CDR3 runs 13 residues. V was clipped by 4 bases and J by 7 bases, with 13 bases between them. CDR3 DNA sequence: TGTGCCAGCAGTTCCGAGGATTCGCTTGGCTACACCTTC. It translates to CASSSEDSLGYTF.